This TCR beta chain appears in the sequencing data of a study of blood T cell repertoires in COVID-19. Study context: Acute and convalescent COVID-19 specimens originated in the United States, Italy and Spain. PBMCs, B-cell-depleted T cells, or T cells were the source of the cDNA or gDNA that made up the material.

In the authors' methods: Researchers report that nucleated cell counts were estimated from reference gene primer amplification. Assay: immunoSEQ multiplex PCR; the TCRdb copy retains only in-frame clones and omits some. The DNA gave D and trimming, while V, J and clone size come from that table. The sample has about 140,000 clones, around 85% seen once. CDR1 is MNHNS, CDR2 SASEGT, per germline. The CDR3 sequence is 14 residues long. V lost 3 bases, J lost 7 bases, and 13 bases lay in between. Sequencing was done on a sample of peripheral blood. The rearrangement links TRBV6-1 to TRBJ1-3; D may be TRBD1 (5 bases). The TCR sequence derives from a middle-aged man with acute or convalescent COVID-19. CDR3: CASSEQPGHNTIYF. CDR3 sequence (DNA): TGTGCCAGCAGTGAGCAACCAGGGCATAACACCATATATTTT.